The subject of this entry is one T cell receptor beta chain. The target antigen is unknown. These data come from a study of vaccination effects on CD4 cells after COVID-19. The CDR3 contains 14 residues. In germline, CDR1 is MNHEY, CDR2 SVGAGI. V was trimmed by 6 bases and J by 2 bases, leaving 11 bases between them. Method: immunoSEQ multiplex PCR; TCRdb's copy keeps in-frame clones and lacks some. This table holds under 20,000 clones, around 70% found once. Findings and limits, study-wide: Clones of infection and vaccine origin contracted markedly late after vaccination.

Antigen-specific CD4+ T cells were expanded with viral peptide pools in the ViraFEST assay before sequencing. Researchers isolated CD4+ T cells once less than 13 days of culture had elapsed. Either the mRNA-1273 or the BNT162b2 vaccine was given to participants as two doses. The receptor's source is a human donor who received a COVID-19 vaccine. The sample was CD4+ T cells from PBMCs cultured with SARS-CoV-2 spike peptides, taken after COVID-19 vaccination. The chain links TRBV6-5 to TRBJ1-5; D ambiguous. CDR3 coding DNA: TGTGCCAGCAGCCGGGAAGGAGGCAATCAGCCCCAGCATTTT. Protein: CASSREGGNQPQHF.